A selection of T cell receptor beta chains follows, all from one sample in a study of T cells after yellow fever vaccination. TCRdb re-analysed the 5' RACE reads in MiXCR, keeping a single row per CDR3 protein. The table includes some 560,000 distinct CDR3 sequences, about a sixth detected once. The starting material was PBMCs, obtained less than 6 days after the first yellow fever vaccination. The source of these receptors is a man between 18 and 29 years old who received the YFV17D yellow fever vaccine. The CDR3 runs from the conserved cysteine through the conserved F or W.

J gene,V gene,CDR3 protein
TRBJ2-1,TRBV14,CASSQEYTLEQFF
TRBJ2-1,TRBV7-9,CASSLVGTVSNEQFF
TRBJ1-5,TRBV5-1,CASSNGGSNQPQHF
TRBJ2-5,TRBV7-8,CASSPRRTSGGTRQETQYF
TRBJ2-3,TRBV12-3/TRBV12-4,CASRGQLSSTDTQYF
TRBJ1-2,TRBV2,CASSVGISSFYGYTF
TRBJ2-1,TRBV20-1,CSASIAGVGYNEQFF
TRBJ2-2,TRBV7-2,CASSLQAGSNTGELFF
TRBJ1-6,TRBV4-1,CASSQDSGLGNSPLHF
TRBJ1-5,TRBV6-1,CASRERMYSNQPQHF
TRBJ2-2,TRBV4-2,CASSQDRRGAGELFF
TRBJ2-1,TRBV19,CASSSGETYNEQFF
TRBJ2-5,TRBV6-1,CASRTIETQYF
TRBJ1-2,TRBV5-6,CASSKKVQYYGYTF
TRBJ1-6,TRBV11-2,CASSPRADSPLHF
TRBJ2-2,TRBV7-3,CASRGLAGQGAGELFF
TRBJ1-4,TRBV6-5,CASRRGSTLEKLFF
TRBJ1-2,TRBV18,CASSPLQGEGYTF
TRBJ2-5,TRBV5-1,CASSIGLADPYQETQYF
TRBJ2-4,TRBV25-1,CASRKQGEDIQYF
TRBJ1-1,TRBV6-2/TRBV6-3,CASSSHHGSTEAFF
TRBJ2-3,TRBV6-1,CASRGLAGVTDTQYF
TRBJ1-1,TRBV6-2/TRBV6-3,CASSYPAGGEWTEAFF
TRBJ2-2,TRBV5-1,CASSLVMGPGELFF
TRBJ2-1,TRBV7-2,CASSKQTSTEQFF
TRBJ2-2,TRBV7-7,CATTLRHRGLTGELFF
TRBJ2-5,TRBV6-2/TRBV6-3,CASSYGGGTGEETQYF
TRBJ1-1,TRBV7-9,CASSPTQTFEAFF
TRBJ2-3,TRBV7-9,CASSRSGDTQYF
TRBJ2-6,TRBV7-7,CASSPHKAGANVLTF
TRBJ2-3,TRBV2,CANGGTSGGYTQYF
TRBJ2-5,TRBV6-5,CASSYSGRAGETQYF
TRBJ1-1,TRBV4-1,CASSQDRQVTEAFF
TRBJ1-4,TRBV5-1,CASSSNPVDLDEKLFF
TRBJ2-1,TRBV4-1,CASSQATGQGVGEQFF
TRBJ2-3,TRBV5-1,CASRGAYSTDTQYF
TRBJ2-5,TRBV7-2,CASSLFSPPETQYF
TRBJ2-4,TRBV6-1,CATAGGPESKNIQYF
TRBJ2-2,TRBV4-1,CASSRLLGQGATGELFF
TRBJ1-4,TRBV2,CASSVSEWEKLFF
TRBJ2-3,TRBV20-1,CSASTGRIDTQYF
TRBJ2-3,TRBV20-1,CSARASGGSTDTQYF
TRBJ1-4,TRBV4-1,CASSPLQGGAGEKLFF
TRBJ2-7,TRBV7-2,CASCNGNALYEQYF
TRBJ1-2,TRBV27,CASSTLGGAAYGYTF
TRBJ2-1,TRBV9,CASSVVGGISSYNEQFF